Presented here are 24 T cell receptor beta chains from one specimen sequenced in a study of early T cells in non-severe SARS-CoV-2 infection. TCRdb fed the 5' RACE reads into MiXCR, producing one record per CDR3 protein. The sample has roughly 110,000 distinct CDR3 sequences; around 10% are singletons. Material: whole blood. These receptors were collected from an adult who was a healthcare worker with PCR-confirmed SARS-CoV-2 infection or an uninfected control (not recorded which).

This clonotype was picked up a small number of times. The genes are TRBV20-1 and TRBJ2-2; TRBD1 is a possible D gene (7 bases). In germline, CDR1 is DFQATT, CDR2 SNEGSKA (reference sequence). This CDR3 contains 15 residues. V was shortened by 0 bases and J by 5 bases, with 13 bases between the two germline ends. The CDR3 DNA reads TGCAGTGCTAGAGAAGCGTCAGGGGGGACCGGGGAGCTGTTTTTT. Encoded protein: CSAREASGGTGELFF.

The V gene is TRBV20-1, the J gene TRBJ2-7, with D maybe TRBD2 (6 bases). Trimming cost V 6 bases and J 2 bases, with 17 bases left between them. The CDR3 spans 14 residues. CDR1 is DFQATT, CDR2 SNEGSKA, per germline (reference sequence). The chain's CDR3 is CSASRTSLPYEQYF. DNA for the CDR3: TGCAGTGCGAGCAGAACTAGCCTTCCCTACGAGCAGTACTTC.

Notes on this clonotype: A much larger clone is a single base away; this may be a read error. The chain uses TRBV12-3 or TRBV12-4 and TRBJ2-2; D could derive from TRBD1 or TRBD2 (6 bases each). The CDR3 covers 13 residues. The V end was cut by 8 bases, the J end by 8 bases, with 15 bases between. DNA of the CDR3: TGTGCCAGCGGGACATGGGGGAGGGGGGAGCTGTTTTTT. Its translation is CASGTWGRGELFF.

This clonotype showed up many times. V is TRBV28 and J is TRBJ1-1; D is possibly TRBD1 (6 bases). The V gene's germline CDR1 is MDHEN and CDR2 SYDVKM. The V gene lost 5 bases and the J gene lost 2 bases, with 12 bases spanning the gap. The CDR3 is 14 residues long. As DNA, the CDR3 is TGTGCCAGCAGTCCCGGACAGTCAAACACTGAAGCTTTCTTT. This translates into CASSPGQSNTEAFF.

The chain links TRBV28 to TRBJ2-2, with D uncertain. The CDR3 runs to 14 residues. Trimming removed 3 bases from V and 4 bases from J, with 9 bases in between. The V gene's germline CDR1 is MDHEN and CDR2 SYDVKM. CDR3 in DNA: TGTGCCAGCAGTTTGGACCTCCTCACCGGGGAGCTGTTTTTT. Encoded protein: CASSLDLLTGELFF. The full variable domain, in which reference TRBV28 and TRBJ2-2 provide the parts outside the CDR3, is DVKVTQSSRYLVKRTGEKVFLECVQDMDHENMFWYRQDPGLGLRLIYFSYDVKMKEKGDIPEGYSVSREKKERFSLILESASTNQTSMYLCASSLDLLTGELFFGEGSRLTVL.

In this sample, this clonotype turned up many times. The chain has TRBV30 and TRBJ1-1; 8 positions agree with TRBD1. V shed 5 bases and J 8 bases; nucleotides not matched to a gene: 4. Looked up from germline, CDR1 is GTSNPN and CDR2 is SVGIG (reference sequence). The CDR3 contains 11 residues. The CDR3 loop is CAWGRDREAFF. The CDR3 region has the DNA TGTGCCTGGGGCCGGGACAGGGAAGCTTTCTTT.

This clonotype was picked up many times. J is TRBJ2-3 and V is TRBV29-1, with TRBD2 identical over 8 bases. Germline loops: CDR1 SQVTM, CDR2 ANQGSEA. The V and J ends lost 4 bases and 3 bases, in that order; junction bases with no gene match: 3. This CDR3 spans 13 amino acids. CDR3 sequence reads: CSVAGGRTDTQYF. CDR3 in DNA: TGCAGCGTTGCGGGCGGGAGGACAGATACGCAGTATTTT.

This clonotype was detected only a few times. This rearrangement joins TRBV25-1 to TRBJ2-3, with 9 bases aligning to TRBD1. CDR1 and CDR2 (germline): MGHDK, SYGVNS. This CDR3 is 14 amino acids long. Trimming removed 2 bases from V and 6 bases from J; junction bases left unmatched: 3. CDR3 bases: TGTGCCAGCAGTGAACCAGGACAGGGGGATACGCAGTATTTT. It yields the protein CASSEPGQGDTQYF. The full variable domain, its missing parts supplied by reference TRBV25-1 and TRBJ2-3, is EADIYQTPRYLVIGTGKKITLECSQTMGHDKMYWYQQDPGMELHLIHYSYGVNSTEKGDLSSESTVSRIRTEHFPLTLESARPSHTSQYLCASSEPGQGDTQYFGPGTRLTVL.

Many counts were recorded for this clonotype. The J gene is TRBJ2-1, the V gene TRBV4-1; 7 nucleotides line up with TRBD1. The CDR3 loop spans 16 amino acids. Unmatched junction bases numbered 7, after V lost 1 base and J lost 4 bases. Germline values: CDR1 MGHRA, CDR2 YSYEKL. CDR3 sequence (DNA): TGCGCCAGCAGCCAAGTCGAGGGGGCACCATACAATGAGCAGTTCTTC. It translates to CASSQVEGAPYNEQFF.

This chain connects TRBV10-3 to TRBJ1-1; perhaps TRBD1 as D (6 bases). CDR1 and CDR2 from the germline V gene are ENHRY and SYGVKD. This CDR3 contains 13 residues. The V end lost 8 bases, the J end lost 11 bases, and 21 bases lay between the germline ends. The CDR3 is CAILPTGGREAFF. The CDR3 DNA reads TGTGCCATCCTCCCCACCGGGGGGCGAGAGGCTTTCTTT.

The CDR3 DNA reads as TGTGCCAGCAGCCCAATCGGGACAGGGGCGTATGGCTACACCTTC. Translation: CASSPIGTGAYGYTF. J is TRBJ1-2 and V is TRBV9; 10 positions agree with TRBD1. V was clipped by 4 bases and J by 5 bases; unmatched bases: 8. This CDR3 spans 15 amino acids. CDR1 and CDR2 (germline): SGDLS, YYNGEE.

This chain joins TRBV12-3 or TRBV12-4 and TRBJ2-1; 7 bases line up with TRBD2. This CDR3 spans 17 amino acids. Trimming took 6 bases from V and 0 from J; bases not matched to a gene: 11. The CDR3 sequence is CASSPGGAESSYNEQFF. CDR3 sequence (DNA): TGTGCCAGCAGCCCGGGGGGAGCTGAAAGCTCCTACAATGAGCAGTTCTTC.

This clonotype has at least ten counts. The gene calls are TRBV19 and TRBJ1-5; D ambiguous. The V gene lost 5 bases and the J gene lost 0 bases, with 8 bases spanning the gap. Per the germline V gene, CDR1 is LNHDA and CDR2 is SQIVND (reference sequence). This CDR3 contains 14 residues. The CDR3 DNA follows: TGTGCCAGTAGTTCCGAACATAGCAATCAGCCCCAGCATTTT. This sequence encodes CASSSEHSNQPQHF.

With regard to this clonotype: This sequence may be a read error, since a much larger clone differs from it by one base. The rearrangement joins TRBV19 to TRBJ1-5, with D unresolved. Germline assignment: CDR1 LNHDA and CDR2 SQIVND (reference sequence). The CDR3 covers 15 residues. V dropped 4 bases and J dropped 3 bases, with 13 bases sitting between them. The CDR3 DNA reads TGTGCCAGTAGTACCCGTCGTTTGGCCAATCAGCCCCAGCATTTT. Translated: CASSTRRLANQPQHF.

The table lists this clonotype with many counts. CDR3 coding DNA: TGTGCCAGCAGCGCTAGGGGTCCCGGGGACGGGGAGCTGTTTTTT. It is translated as CASSARGPGDGELFF. The rearrangement joins TRBV11-2 to TRBJ2-2; perhaps D is TRBD1 or TRBD2 (5 bases each). The CDR3 covers 15 residues. The V and J ends lost 5 bases and 7 bases respectively, with 17 bases between them. CDR1 and CDR2 (germline): SGHAT, FQNNGV.

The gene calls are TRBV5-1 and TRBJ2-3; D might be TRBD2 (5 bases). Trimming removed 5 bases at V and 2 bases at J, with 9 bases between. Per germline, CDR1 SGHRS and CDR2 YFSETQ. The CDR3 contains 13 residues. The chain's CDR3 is CASRADSTDTQYF. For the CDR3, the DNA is TGCGCCAGCAGGGCGGACTCCACAGATACGCAGTATTTT.

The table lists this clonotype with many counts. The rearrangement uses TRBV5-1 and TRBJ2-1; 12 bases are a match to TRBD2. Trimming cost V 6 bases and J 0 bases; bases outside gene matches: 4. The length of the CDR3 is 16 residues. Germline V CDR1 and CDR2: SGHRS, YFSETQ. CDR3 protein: CASNPGLAGSYNEQFF. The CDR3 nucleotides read TGCGCCAGCAACCCGGGACTAGCGGGCTCCTACAATGAGCAGTTCTTC.

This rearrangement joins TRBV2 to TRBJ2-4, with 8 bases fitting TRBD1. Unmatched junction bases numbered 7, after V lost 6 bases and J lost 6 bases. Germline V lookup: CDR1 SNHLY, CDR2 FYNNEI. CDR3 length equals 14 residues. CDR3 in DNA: TGTGCCAGCAGCAGACAGGGGTTCGGAAACATTCAGTACTTC. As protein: CASSRQGFGNIQYF.

CDR3 sequence reads: CASSWASGRREQFF. The CDR3 region has the DNA TGTGCCAGTAGTTGGGCTAGCGGGAGGAGGGAGCAGTTCTTC. V usage is TRBV19 and J usage is TRBJ2-1; 11 nucleotides align to TRBD2. With V trimmed by 5 bases and J by 10 bases, 7 bases remained unmatched. CDR1 and CDR2 (germline): LNHDA, SQIVND (reference sequence). The CDR3 has 14 amino acids.

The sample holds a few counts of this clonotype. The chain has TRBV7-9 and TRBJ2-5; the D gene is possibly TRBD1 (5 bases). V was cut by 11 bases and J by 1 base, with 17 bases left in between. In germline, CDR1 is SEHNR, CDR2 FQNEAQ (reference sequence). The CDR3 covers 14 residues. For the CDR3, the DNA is TGTGCCGGGGCTACGAGCGTGACCCAAGAGACCCAGTACTTC. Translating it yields CAGATSVTQETQYF.

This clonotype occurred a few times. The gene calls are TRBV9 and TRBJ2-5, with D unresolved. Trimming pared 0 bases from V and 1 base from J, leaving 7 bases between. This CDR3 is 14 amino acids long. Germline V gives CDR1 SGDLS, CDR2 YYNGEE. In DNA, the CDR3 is TGTGCCAGCAGCGTAGACGTACGCCAAGAGACCCAGTACTTC. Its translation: CASSVDVRQETQYF.

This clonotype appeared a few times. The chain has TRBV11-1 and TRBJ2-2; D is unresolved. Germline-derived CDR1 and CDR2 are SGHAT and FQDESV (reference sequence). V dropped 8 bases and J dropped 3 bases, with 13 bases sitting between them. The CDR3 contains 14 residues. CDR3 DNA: TGTGCCAGCGGTGGGCCCACCTACACCGGGGAGCTGTTTTTT. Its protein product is CASGGPTYTGELFF.

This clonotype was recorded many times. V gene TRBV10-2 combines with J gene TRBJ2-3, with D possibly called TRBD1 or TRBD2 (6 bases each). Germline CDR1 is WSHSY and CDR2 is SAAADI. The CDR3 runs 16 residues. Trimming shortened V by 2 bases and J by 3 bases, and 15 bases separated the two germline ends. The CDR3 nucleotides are TGCGCCAGCAGTGAGAGGGGGGACGGAGGTACAGATACGCAGTATTTT. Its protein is CASSERGDGGTDTQYF.

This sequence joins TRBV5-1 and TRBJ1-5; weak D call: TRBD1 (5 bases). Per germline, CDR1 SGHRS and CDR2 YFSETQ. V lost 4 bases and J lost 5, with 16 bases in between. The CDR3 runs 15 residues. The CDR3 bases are TGCGCCAGCAGCCCCCTGGGGGGGAAGTATCAGCCCCAGCATTTT. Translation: CASSPLGGKYQPQHF.